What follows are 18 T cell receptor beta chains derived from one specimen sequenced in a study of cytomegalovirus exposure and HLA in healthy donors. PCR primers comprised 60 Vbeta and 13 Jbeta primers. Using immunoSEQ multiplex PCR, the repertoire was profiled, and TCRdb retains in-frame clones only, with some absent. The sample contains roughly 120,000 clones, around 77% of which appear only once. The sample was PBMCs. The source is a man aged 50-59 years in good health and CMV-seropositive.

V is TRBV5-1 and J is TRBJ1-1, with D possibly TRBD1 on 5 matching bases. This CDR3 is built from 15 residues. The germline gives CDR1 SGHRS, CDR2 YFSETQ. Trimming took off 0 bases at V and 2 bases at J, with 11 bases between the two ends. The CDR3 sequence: CASSLGGVANTEAFF. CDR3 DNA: TGCGCCAGCAGCTTGGGGGGGGTCGCCAACACTGAAGCTTTCTTT. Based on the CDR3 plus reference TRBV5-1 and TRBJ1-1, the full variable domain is KAGVTQTPRYLIKTRGQQVTLSCSPISGHRSVSWYQQTPGQGLQFLFEYFSETQRNKGNFPGRFSGRQFSNSRSEMNVSTLELGDSALYLCASSLGGVANTEAFFGQGTRLTVV.

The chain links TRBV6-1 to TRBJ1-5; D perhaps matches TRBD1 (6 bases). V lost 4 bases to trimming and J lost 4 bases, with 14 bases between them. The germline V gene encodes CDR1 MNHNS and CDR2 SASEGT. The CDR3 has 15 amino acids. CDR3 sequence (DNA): TGTGCCAGCAGTGCCGTACGGGACACTAATCAGCCCCAGCATTTT. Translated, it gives CASSAVRDTNQPQHF.

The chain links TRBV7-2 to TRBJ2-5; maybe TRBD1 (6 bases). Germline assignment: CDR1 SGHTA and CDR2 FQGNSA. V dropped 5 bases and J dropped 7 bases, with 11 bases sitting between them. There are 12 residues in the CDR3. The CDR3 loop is CASSTRGGTQYF. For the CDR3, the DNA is TGTGCCAGCAGCACCAGAGGGGGGACCCAGTACTTC.

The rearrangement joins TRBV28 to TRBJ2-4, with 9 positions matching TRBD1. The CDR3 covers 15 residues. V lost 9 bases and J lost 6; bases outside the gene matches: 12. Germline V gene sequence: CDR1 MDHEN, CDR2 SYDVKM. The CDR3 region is CASLPGQGFGNIQYF. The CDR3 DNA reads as TGTGCCAGTTTACCGGGACAGGGCTTTGGAAACATTCAGTACTTC.

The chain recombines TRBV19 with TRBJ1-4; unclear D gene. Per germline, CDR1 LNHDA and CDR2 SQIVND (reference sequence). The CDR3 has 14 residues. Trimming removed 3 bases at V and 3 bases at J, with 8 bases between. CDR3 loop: CASSMGSSNEKLFF. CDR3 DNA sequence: TGTGCCAGTAGTATGGGCAGCTCTAATGAAAAACTGTTTTTT.

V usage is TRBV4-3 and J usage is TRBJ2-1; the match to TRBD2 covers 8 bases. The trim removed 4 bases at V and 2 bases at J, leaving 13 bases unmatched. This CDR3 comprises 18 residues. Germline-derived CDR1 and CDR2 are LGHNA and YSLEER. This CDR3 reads CASSRVGGTSGTYNEQFF. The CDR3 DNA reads TGCGCCAGCAGCCGGGTAGGTGGCACTAGCGGCACCTACAATGAGCAGTTCTTC.

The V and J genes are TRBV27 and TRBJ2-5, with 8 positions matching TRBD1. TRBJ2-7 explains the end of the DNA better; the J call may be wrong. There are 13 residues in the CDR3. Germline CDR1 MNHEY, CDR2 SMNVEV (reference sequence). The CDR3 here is CASSRQGSYEQYF. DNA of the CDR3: TGTGCCAGCAGTCGACAGGGGAGCTACGAGCAGTACTTC.

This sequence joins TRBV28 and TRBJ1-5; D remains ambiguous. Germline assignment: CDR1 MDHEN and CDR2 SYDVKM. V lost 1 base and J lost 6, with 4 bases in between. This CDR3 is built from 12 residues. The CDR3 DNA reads TGTGCCAGCAGTTTATTGAGTCAGCCCCAGCATTTT. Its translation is CASSLLSQPQHF.

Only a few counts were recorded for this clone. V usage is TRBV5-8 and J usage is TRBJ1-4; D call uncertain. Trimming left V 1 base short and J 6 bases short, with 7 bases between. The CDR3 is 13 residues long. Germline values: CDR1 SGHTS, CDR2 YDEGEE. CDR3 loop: CASSLSPDEKLFF. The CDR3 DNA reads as TGTGCCAGCAGCTTGAGCCCGGATGAAAAACTGTTTTTT.

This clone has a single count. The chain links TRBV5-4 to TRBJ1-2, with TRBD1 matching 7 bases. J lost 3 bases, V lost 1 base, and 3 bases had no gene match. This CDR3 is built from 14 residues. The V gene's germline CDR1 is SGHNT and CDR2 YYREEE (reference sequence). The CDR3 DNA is TGTGCCAGCAGCTTGAAGGGGGCCCACTATGGCTACACCTTC. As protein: CASSLKGAHYGYTF. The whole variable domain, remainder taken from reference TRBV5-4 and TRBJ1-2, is ETGVTQSPTHLIKTRGQQVTLRCSSQSGHNTVSWYQQALGQGPQFIFQYYREEENGRGNFPPRFSGLQFPNYSSELNVNALELDDSALYLCASSLKGAHYGYTFGSGTRLTVV.

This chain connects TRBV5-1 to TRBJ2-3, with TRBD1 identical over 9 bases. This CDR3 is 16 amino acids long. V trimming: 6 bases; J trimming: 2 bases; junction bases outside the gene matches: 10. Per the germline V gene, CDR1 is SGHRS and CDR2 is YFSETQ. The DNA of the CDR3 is TGCGCCAGCACCCCGGACAGGGGAAGTCCCACAGATACGCAGTATTTT. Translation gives CASTPDRGSPTDTQYF.

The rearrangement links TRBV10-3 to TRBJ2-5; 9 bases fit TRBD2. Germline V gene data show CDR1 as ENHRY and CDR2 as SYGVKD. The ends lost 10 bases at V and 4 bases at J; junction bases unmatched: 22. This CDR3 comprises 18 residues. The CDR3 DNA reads TGTGCCACCCTGAACGGTCTAGCGGGGTCCCGGGGGAGAGAGACCCAGTACTTC. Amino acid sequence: CATLNGLAGSRGRETQYF.

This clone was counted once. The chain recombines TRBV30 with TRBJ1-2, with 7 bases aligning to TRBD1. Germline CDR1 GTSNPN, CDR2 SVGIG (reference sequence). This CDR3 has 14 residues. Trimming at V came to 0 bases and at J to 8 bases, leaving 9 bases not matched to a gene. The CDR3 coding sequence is TGTGCCTGGAGTGTACTTTCGGGACAGACCGGCTACACCTTC. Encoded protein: CAWSVLSGQTGYTF.

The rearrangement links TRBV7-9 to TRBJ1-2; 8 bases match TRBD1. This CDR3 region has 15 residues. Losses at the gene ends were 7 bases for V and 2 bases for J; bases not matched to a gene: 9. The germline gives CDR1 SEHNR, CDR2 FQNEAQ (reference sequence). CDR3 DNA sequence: TGTGCCAGCACCCGGGACCGGGACAGGAACTATGGCTACACCTTC. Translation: CASTRDRDRNYGYTF.

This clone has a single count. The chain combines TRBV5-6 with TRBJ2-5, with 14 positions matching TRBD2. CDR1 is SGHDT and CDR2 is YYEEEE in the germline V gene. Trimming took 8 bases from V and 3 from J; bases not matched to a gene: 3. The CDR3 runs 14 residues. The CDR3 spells CASRLAGGEETQYF. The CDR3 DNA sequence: TGTGCCAGTCGACTAGCGGGAGGGGAAGAGACCCAGTACTTC. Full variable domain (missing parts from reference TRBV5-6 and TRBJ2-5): DAGVTQSPTHLIKTRGQQVTLRCSPKSGHDTVSWYQQALGQGPQFIFQYYEEEERQRGNFPDRFSGHQFPNYSSELNVNALLLGDSALYLCASRLAGGEETQYFGPGTRLLVL.

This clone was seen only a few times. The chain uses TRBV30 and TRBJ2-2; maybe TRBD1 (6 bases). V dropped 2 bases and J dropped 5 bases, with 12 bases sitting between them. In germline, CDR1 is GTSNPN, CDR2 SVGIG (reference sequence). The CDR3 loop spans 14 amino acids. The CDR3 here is CAWSKGQGTGELFF. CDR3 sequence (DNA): TGTGCCTGGAGTAAGGGGCAGGGGACCGGGGAGCTGTTTTTT.

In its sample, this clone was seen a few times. CDR3 sequence reads: CASSEQGFTEAFF. The CDR3 DNA reads as TGCGCCAGCAGCGAACAGGGATTCACTGAAGCTTTCTTT. The chain is built from TRBV5-1 and TRBJ1-1; maybe TRBD1 (6 bases). CDR1 is SGHRS, CDR2 YFSETQ, per germline. This CDR3 region has 13 residues. V shed 4 bases and J shed 4 bases, with 11 bases lying between them.

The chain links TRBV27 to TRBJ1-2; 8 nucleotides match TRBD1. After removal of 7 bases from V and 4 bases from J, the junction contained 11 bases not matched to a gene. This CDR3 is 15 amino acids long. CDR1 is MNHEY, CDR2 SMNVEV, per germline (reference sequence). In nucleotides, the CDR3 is TGTGCCAGCACCAAGAGCGGACAGGGAAGCTATGGCTACACCTTC. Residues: CASTKSGQGSYGYTF.